This TCR beta chain was found in a study of T cell responses to AZD1222 COVID-19 vaccine. Study conclusions and caveats: The reported proportion of spike-specific TCRs targeting unmutated variant regions was nearly half.

As concerns this clone: The antigen is unknown.

This CDR3 spans 13 amino acids. The V gene's germline CDR1 is SQVTM and CDR2 ANQGSEA. V gave up 5 bases and J gave up 1 base, with 11 bases separating them. Clones were sequenced by immunoSEQ multiplex PCR, and TCRdb holds only the in-frame ones, with some missing. The data contain some 190,000 clones, around 92% of them singletons. The sequences come from peripheral blood, collected on day 0 of AZD1222 vaccination. The source is an adult in good health. V usage is TRBV29-1 and J usage is TRBJ1-1; D uncertain. This chain's CDR3 is CSVLGSGNTEAFF. For the CDR3, the DNA is TGCAGCGTTTTGGGCTCAGGGAACACTGAAGCTTTCTTT.